A selection of T cell receptor beta chains follows, all from one sample in a study of yellow fever vaccine responses in identical twins. In TCRdb, the RT-PCR reads were re-called with MiXCR into one record per CDR3 protein. Of about 9,000 distinct CDR3 sequences listed, around 80% were seen once; the top ten hold 2.1%. The sample was T cells from blood (PBMCs), unsorted or a sorted subset (not recorded which), taken before or after yellow fever vaccination (not recorded which). These receptors were taken from a woman aged 18-29 years who received the yellow fever vaccine. Both conserved end residues are part of each CDR3. Fields, in order: CDR3 DNA, CDR3 protein, clone size, V gene, D gene, J gene. The D gene is left open where the match is weak. The size field is filled for only some rows; it gives once, few, many or a size class.

TGCAGCGTTGAAGATCTGACAGATGGCTACACCTTC	CSVEDLTDGYTF	.	TRBV29-1	.	TRBJ1-2
TGTGCCAGCAGTTTATCCCCTCTAGCGGGGGCTTGGAATGAGCAGTTCTTC	CASSLSPLAGAWNEQFF	.	TRBV12-3/TRBV12-4	TRBD2	TRBJ2-1
TGCAGTGCTGACGGCCGCTACAATGAGCAGTTCTTC	CSADGRYNEQFF	few	TRBV20-1	.	TRBJ2-1
TGTGCCAGCAGCCGTACCGGGACTAGCGGACACAATGAGCAGTTCTTC	CASSRTGTSGHNEQFF	.	TRBV11-3	TRBD2	TRBJ2-1
TGTGCCAGCAGTGACTCGGGCGGTTACAATGAGCAGTTCTTC	CASSDSGGYNEQFF	.	TRBV6-4	.	TRBJ2-1
TGTGCCAGCAGCACCTATAAGCGGAACTTCAATGAGCAGTTCTTC	CASSTYKRNFNEQFF	few	TRBV11-2	.	TRBJ2-1
TGTGCCAGCTTAACTCAGGGAAGGGTCACTGAAGCTTTCTTT	CASLTQGRVTEAFF	.	TRBV18	.	TRBJ1-1
TGTGCCAGCAGTGAAGCAAGTAGGCAGACTAATGAGCAGTTCTTC	CASSEASRQTNEQFF	.	TRBV6-1	.	TRBJ2-1
TGTGCCACCAGCAGGGGGACAGGGGGTGGCTACACCTTC	CATSRGTGGGYTF	.	TRBV15	TRBD1	TRBJ1-2
TGCGCCAGCAGCCCCCTGGTTGGCGGGAGCTCCTACAATGAGCAGTTCTTC	CASSPLVGGSSYNEQFF	.	TRBV4-1	TRBD2	TRBJ2-1
TGTGCCAGCAGCTCCTCCCGCCGGGTTAGCTACAATGAGCAGTTCTTC	CASSSSRRVSYNEQFF	.	TRBV11-3	.	TRBJ2-1
TGTGCCAGCTCACCACCGGCTAGCGGGAGCTCCTACAATGAGCAGTTCTTC	CASSPPASGSSYNEQFF	.	TRBV18	TRBD2	TRBJ2-1
TGCACCAGCAGCCAAGAACCCGATAGGAACACCGGGGAGCTGTTTTTT	CTSSQEPDRNTGELFF	.	TRBV1	.	TRBJ2-2
TGTGCCAGCAGCTTATGGTCTCAAATTTACAATGAGCAGTTCTTC	CASSLWSQIYNEQFF	.	TRBV7-3	.	TRBJ2-1
TGTGCCAGCAGGCGGGTCGGGGCCAACGTCCTGACTTTC	CASRRVGANVLTF	few	TRBV5-5	.	TRBJ2-6
TGTGCCAGCAGCTTAGCCGGTAACGGCTACACCTTC	CASSLAGNGYTF	.	TRBV7-2	.	TRBJ1-2